Listed below are T cell receptor beta chains from one sample, sequenced in a study of T-cell reconstitution after alpha-beta-depleted transplantation in children. TCRdb re-called the PCR reads through MiXCR, storing one row per CDR3 protein. This table holds about 830,000 distinct CDR3 sequences, around 15% found once. The starting material was PBMCs, mostly from graft donor cells, obtained 360 days after TCRalphabeta/CD19-depleted stem cell transplant. The receptor set was obtained from a male patient aged 10-17 years who had a stem cell transplant for acute lymphoblastic leukemia, so the T cells may come from the graft donor. Each CDR3 is given with its conserved first and last residue. The D gene is left open where the match is weak. The listing skips clone size in some rows; elsewhere it reads once, few, many or a size class.

j_gene: TRBJ1-6; abundance: NA; v_gene: TRBV7-3; d_gene: NA; CDR3aa: CASSFGLSTAGSPLHF; CDR3nt: TGTGCCAGCAGCTTCGGCCTTTCCACCGCCGGTTCACCCCTCCACTTT
j_gene: TRBJ2-3; abundance: many; v_gene: TRBV12-3/TRBV12-4; d_gene: TRBD2; CDR3aa: CASSLSLLAGYTDTQYF; CDR3nt: TGTGCCAGCAGTTTGTCCCTCCTAGCGGGCTACACAGATACGCAGTATTTT
j_gene: TRBJ2-7; abundance: many; v_gene: TRBV6-5; d_gene: NA; CDR3aa: CASSPTLTRPSYEQYF; CDR3nt: TGTGCCAGCAGTCCAACATTGACTAGGCCCTCCTACGAGCAGTACTTC
j_gene: TRBJ2-3; abundance: few; v_gene: TRBV7-8; d_gene: NA; CDR3aa: CASSLPRLFRKDTQYF; CDR3nt: TGTGCCAGCAGCTTACCCCGGCTCTTCCGGAAAGATACGCAGTATTTT
j_gene: TRBJ2-7; abundance: few; v_gene: TRBV9; d_gene: NA; CDR3aa: CASSVGGGPTYEQYF; CDR3nt: TGTGCCAGCAGCGTAGGAGGAGGGCCTACCTACGAGCAGTACTTC
j_gene: TRBJ2-1; abundance: few; v_gene: TRBV7-2; d_gene: TRBD2; CDR3aa: CASSLGLAGEYNEQFF; CDR3nt: TGTGCCAGCAGCCTGGGACTAGCGGGAGAGTACAATGAGCAGTTCTTC
j_gene: TRBJ1-6; abundance: NA; v_gene: TRBV6-5; d_gene: NA; CDR3aa: CASSWASQDSPLHF; CDR3nt: TGTGCCAGCAGTTGGGCCTCCCAGGATTCACCCCTCCACTTT
j_gene: TRBJ1-3; abundance: once; v_gene: TRBV7-9; d_gene: NA; CDR3aa: CASSPERTAVRNTIYF; CDR3nt: TGTGCCAGCAGCCCGGAGCGGACAGCCGTCAGAAACACCATATATTTT
j_gene: TRBJ2-1; abundance: few; v_gene: TRBV19; d_gene: NA; CDR3aa: CATSMGVGNEQFF; CDR3nt: TGTGCCACCTCGATGGGGGTCGGAAATGAGCAGTTCTTC
j_gene: TRBJ2-7; abundance: NA; v_gene: TRBV9; d_gene: TRBD2; CDR3aa: CASSVSGNNNEQYF; CDR3nt: TGTGCCAGCAGCGTTAGCGGGAATAACAACGAGCAGTACTTC
j_gene: TRBJ2-3; abundance: few; v_gene: TRBV4-1; d_gene: TRBD1; CDR3aa: CASSQGRGRKWGSRTDTQYF; CDR3nt: TGCGCCAGCAGCCAAGGCAGGGGGCGCAAATGGGGGAGTCGCACAGATACGCAGTATTTT
j_gene: TRBJ2-7; abundance: NA; v_gene: TRBV27; d_gene: NA; CDR3aa: CASSSLIHPSQYF; CDR3nt: TGTGCCAGCAGTTCCTTAATACACCCCTCGCAGTACTTC
j_gene: TRBJ2-7; abundance: few; v_gene: TRBV5-1; d_gene: TRBD2; CDR3aa: CASSLELAAYEQYF; CDR3nt: TGCGCCAGCAGCTTGGAACTAGCGGCCTACGAGCAGTACTTC
j_gene: TRBJ2-5; abundance: many; v_gene: TRBV12-3/TRBV12-4; d_gene: NA; CDR3aa: CASSPPGIGETQYF; CDR3nt: TGTGCCAGCAGCCCCCCAGGGATAGGGGAGACCCAGTACTTC
j_gene: TRBJ2-3; abundance: few; v_gene: TRBV4-1; d_gene: NA; CDR3aa: CASSRPGRASLGTDTQYF; CDR3nt: TGCGCCAGCAGCCGTCCCGGCAGGGCTAGTCTCGGCACAGATACGCAGTATTTT
j_gene: TRBJ2-1; abundance: many; v_gene: TRBV10-3; d_gene: NA; CDR3aa: CAISESGSSYNEQFF; CDR3nt: TGTGCCATCAGTGAATCCGGTTCCTCCTACAATGAGCAGTTCTTC
j_gene: TRBJ1-2; abundance: NA; v_gene: TRBV20-1; d_gene: NA; CDR3aa: CSASTGSLNYGYTF; CDR3nt: TGCAGTGCTAGTACGGGATCCCTGAACTATGGCTACACCTTC
j_gene: TRBJ2-3; abundance: few; v_gene: TRBV12-5; d_gene: NA; CDR3aa: CASGLMRAGTDTQYF; CDR3nt: TGTGCTAGTGGTTTGATGCGGGCGGGGACAGATACGCAGTATTTT
j_gene: TRBJ2-1; abundance: few; v_gene: TRBV9; d_gene: TRBD2; CDR3aa: CASSAMGGSYNEQFF; CDR3nt: TGTGCCAGCAGCGCGATGGGAGGGTCCTACAATGAGCAGTTCTTC
j_gene: TRBJ2-1; abundance: many; v_gene: TRBV5-1; d_gene: NA; CDR3aa: CASSFSGAYNEQFF; CDR3nt: TGCGCCAGCAGCTTTAGCGGAGCCTACAATGAGCAGTTCTTC
j_gene: TRBJ2-1; abundance: NA; v_gene: TRBV3-1; d_gene: NA; CDR3aa: CASRQGGAIYNEQFF; CDR3nt: TGTGCCAGCAGACAGGGGGGGGCGATTTACAATGAGCAGTTCTTC
j_gene: TRBJ2-1; abundance: few; v_gene: TRBV7-2; d_gene: NA; CDR3aa: CASSLALRGNEQFF; CDR3nt: TGTGCCAGCAGCTTAGCTCTCCGCGGTAATGAGCAGTTCTTC
j_gene: TRBJ2-5; abundance: NA; v_gene: TRBV6-1; d_gene: TRBD2; CDR3aa: CASRVAGVGWSQYF; CDR3nt: TGTGCCAGCAGGGTAGCGGGGGTAGGATGGTCCCAGTACTTC
j_gene: TRBJ1-1; abundance: NA; v_gene: TRBV5-1; d_gene: TRBD1; CDR3aa: CASSLKTGVMNTEAFF; CDR3nt: TGCGCCAGCAGCTTGAAGACAGGGGTGATGAACACTGAAGCTTTCTTT
j_gene: TRBJ1-4; abundance: many; v_gene: TRBV20-1; d_gene: NA; CDR3aa: CSAYTGIGEKLFF; CDR3nt: TGCAGTGCCTATACAGGGATAGGGGAAAAACTGTTTTTT